This record covers a single T cell receptor (beta chain). Sample-barcoded 5' priming and a J-beta primer mix drove a second PCR of roughly 7 to 11 cycles. Via MiXCR, TCRdb re-called the 5' RACE reads, giving one row per CDR3 protein. The sample shows 600,000 or so distinct CDR3 sequences, about 45% of them seen only once. The CDR3 runs to 16 residues. The V gene's germline CDR1 is MNHEY and CDR2 SMNVEV (reference sequence). V gave up 4 bases and J gave up 1 base; unmatched junction bases: 10. The sample originates from a study of blood T cells in healthy people across ages. The chain combines TRBV27 with TRBJ2-7; TRBD1 matches 7 bases. The sequenced material came from blood. The sequence derives from a man aged 80 or over in good health. The CDR3 here is CASSSSPGGPSYEQYF. The CDR3 bases are TGTGCCAGCAGTTCCTCTCCAGGGGGACCTTCCTACGAGCAGTACTTC.